Listed here are 8 T cell receptor beta chains from one sample, sequenced in a study of identifying expanded T cells in peripheral blood (dated by TCRdb to between 2017 and 2020). Libraries came from the immunoSEQ multiplex PCR assay. Imported from immuneACCESS, the table was reduced by TCRdb to in-frame sequences with V and J called. These copies leave out some clones; in studies compared against another copy, an unresolved V gene accounts for under half, and the cause of the remainder is not known. In all, the sample holds roughly 100,000 clones, and about 88% of those were seen once. Approximately 3.9% of the sample goes to the ten largest clones. Sequenced input: blood. Source of these receptors: a person between 18 and 75 years old in good health.

This chain joins TRBV2 and TRBJ2-1; D gene unclear. V was trimmed by 5 bases and J by 7 bases, leaving 9 bases between them. CDR1 is SNHLY and CDR2 is FYNNEI in the germline V gene. CDR3 length equals 12 residues. The CDR3, as DNA: TGTGCCAGCAGTCTGATACAGAATGAGCAGTTCTTC. It codes for CASSLIQNEQFF.

This clone was observed a single time. The chain joins TRBV7-2 to TRBJ1-5; weak D call: TRBD1 (5 bases). The CDR3 has 16 residues. From germline, CDR1 is SGHTA and CDR2 FQGNSA. Deletions cut 1 base from V and 6 bases from J, with 16 bases between. The CDR3 DNA follows: TGTGCCAGCAGCTTAGTAGGTGGGGGGTTAGGTCAGCCCCAGCATTTT. Translation gives CASSLVGGGLGQPQHF.

The rearrangement joins TRBV28 to TRBJ1-2; tentatively, D is TRBD1 (5 bases). The V gene's germline CDR1 is MDHEN and CDR2 SYDVKM. Trimming left V 3 bases short and J 4 bases short, with 15 bases between. The CDR3 sequence is 15 residues long. The CDR3 sequence: CASSFRDRIFYGYTF. The CDR3, as DNA: TGTGCCAGCAGTTTTCGGGACCGGATCTTCTATGGCTACACCTTC.

V gene TRBV7-6 combines with J gene TRBJ2-1; TRBD2 might be the D (6 bases). Germline CDR1 is SGHVS and CDR2 is FNYEAQ. The CDR3 is 15 amino acids. V shed 4 bases and J shed 9 bases, with 19 bases lying between them. As DNA, the CDR3 is TGTGCCAGCAGCTCAAGTGCGGGATGGGCGGGTGAGCAGTTCTTC. This sequence encodes CASSSSAGWAGEQFF.

The rearrangement joins TRBV28 to TRBJ1-1, with unresolved D. V lost 0 bases and J lost 2, with 10 bases in between. Per the germline V gene, CDR1 is MDHEN and CDR2 is SYDVKM. The length of the CDR3 is 15 residues. The CDR3 DNA follows: TGTGCCAGCAGTTTATGGAGGCAGACTAACACTGAAGCTTTCTTT. It yields the protein CASSLWRQTNTEAFF.

The genes are TRBV6-5 and TRBJ2-7, with D possibly matching TRBD1 (6 bases). V was clipped by 6 bases and J by 5 bases, with 11 bases between them. This CDR3 is built from 12 residues. Per germline, CDR1 MNHEY and CDR2 SVGAGI. The CDR3 DNA reads as TGTGCCAGCAGCCGACCAGGGGACGAGCAGTACTTC. Protein: CASSRPGDEQYF.

This chain connects TRBV5-4 to TRBJ2-4; 8 bases line up with TRBD1. The V and J ends lost 4 bases and 8 bases, in that order; junction bases with no gene match: 14. The CDR3 spans 16 residues. Germline loops: CDR1 SGHNT, CDR2 YYREEE (reference sequence). The DNA of the CDR3 is TGTGCCAGCAGCCCAGGACAGGGTATAGGTCAGGACATTCAGTACTTC. Protein sequence: CASSPGQGIGQDIQYF.

This clone was counted once. The chain combines TRBV7-9 with TRBJ2-7; a weak D match, TRBD2 (5 bases). This CDR3 is 13 amino acids long. The V gene lost 3 bases and the J gene lost 7 bases, with 13 bases spanning the gap. CDR1 is SEHNR and CDR2 is FQNEAQ in the germline V gene (reference sequence). The CDR3 here is CASSLWESVEQYF. The DNA for the CDR3 is TGTGCCAGCAGCTTGTGGGAGAGTGTAGAGCAGTACTTC. Full variable domain (remainder filled in from reference TRBV7-9 and TRBJ2-7): DTGVSQNPRHKITKRGQNVTFRCDPISEHNRLYWYRQTLGQGPEFLTYFQNEAQLEKSRLLSDRFSAERPKGSFSTLEIQRTEQGDSAMYLCASSLWESVEQYFGPGTRLTVT.